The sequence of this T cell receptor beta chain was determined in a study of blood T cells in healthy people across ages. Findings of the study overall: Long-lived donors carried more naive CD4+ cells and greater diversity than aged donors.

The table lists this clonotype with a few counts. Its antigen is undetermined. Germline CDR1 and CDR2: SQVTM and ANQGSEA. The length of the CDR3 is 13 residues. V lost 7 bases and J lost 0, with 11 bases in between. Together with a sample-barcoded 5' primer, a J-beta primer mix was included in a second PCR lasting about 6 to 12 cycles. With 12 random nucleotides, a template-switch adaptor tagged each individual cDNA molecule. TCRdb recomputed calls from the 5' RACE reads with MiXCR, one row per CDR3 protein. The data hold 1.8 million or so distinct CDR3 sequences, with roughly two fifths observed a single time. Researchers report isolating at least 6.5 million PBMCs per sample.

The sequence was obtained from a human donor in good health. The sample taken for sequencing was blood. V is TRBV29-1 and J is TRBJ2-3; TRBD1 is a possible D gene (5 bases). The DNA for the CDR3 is TGCAGCGGAGACAGATTAAGCACAGATACGCAGTATTTT. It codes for CSGDRLSTDTQYF.